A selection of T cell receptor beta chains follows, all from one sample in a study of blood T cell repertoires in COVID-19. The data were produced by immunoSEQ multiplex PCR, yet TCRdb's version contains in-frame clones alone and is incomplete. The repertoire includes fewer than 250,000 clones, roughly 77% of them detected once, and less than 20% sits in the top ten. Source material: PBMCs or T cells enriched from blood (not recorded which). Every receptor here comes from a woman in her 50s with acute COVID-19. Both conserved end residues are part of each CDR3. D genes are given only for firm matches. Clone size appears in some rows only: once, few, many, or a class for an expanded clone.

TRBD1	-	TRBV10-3	CAISGGQGDGYTF
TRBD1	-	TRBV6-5	CASAPPTGEYNTIYF
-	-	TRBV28	CASSVVNQPQHF
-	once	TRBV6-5	CASRVGVNTEAFF
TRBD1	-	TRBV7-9	CASSWDRGGSPLHF
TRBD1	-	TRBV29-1	CSVSSGTDPNQPQHF
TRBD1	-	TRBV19	CASLGQGRRDYGYTF
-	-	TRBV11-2	CASSSFAGAKNTEAFF
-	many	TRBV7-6	CASREGGNSPLHF
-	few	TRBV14	CASSQFPRGARNEQFF
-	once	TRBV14	CASSHGRTSSETQYF
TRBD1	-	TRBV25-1	CASSSQGERITGNTIYF
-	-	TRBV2	CASSEALQSRGIGGYTF
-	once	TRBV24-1	CATSDPGAGGNTIYF
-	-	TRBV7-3	CASSFAGGTNEQFF
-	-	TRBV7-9	CASSLLADQPQHF
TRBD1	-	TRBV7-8	CASSLVLTGRAGELFF
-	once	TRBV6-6	CASRRTVVSNQPQHF
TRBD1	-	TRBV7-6	CASSEFPPRQGGYTF
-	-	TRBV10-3	CAISKEQGGGAEAFF
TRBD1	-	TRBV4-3	CASSRQTGFVDSPLHF
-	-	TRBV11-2	CASSLQGLGNQPQHF
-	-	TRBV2	CASSEEGDTEAFF
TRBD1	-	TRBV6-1	CASSGGTEIWKYGYTF
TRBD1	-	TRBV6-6	CASSTGEKGNQPQHF
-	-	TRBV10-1	CASRWSRDFFTDTQYF
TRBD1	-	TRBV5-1	CASSLGPRQGGETQYF
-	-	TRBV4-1	CASSHTSQGTGELFF
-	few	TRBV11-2	CASSLGLLAGPQHF
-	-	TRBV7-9	CASSPVGENYGYTF
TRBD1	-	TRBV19	CASSVTGTGESNQPQHF
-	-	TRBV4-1	CATGGHTAKNIQYF
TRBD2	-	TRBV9	CASSASGGAGTDTQYF
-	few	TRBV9	CEEGARRKTQYF
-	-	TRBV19	CASSIQGNNEQFF
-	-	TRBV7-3	CASSLTGGDGYTF
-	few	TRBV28	CASSFPLGGTEAFF
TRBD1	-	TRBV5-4	CASSSIPGTGFGETQYF
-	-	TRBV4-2	CASLMTGRETQYF
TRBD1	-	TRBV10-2	CASRTAGQDNSPLHF
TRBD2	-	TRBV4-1	CASSQGPGTSGGLTGELFF
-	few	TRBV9	CASSVGGRANYGYTF
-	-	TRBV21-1	CASSKASGTDNNEQFF
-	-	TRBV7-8	CASSLAGQGTEAFF
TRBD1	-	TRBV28	CASRGWDRNYGYTF
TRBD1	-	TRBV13	CASSLLQGGGYGYTF
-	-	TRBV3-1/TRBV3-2	CASSQDGSNYGYTF
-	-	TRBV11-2	CASSLVNSPTGELFF
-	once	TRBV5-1	CASSLERGNNEKLFF
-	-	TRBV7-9	CASSLAREANYGYTF
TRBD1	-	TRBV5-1	CASSAIPGGTVDIQYF
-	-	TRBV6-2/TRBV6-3	CASSKGGSDTEAFF
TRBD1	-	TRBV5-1	CASSGGQENYGYTF
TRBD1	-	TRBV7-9	CASSSGQGAYGYTF
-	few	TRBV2	CASTRSPGELFF
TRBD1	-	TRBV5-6	CASSVYRGRKTEAFF
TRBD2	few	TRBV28	CASSLVLAGSGGNIQYF
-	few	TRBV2	CATKTDISNEKLFF
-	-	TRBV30	CAWSVRDSPFFGEQPQHF